This T cell receptor (beta chain) was obtained from a study of cytomegalovirus exposure and HLA in healthy donors. Findings of the study overall: The study put 150 or so TCR beta chains on its list as cytomegalovirus-associated. Most observed TCR sequences were rare, whereas some public TCRs were detected in many donors.

The assay was immunoSEQ multiplex PCR, and TCRdb's table has in-frame clones only and misses some. The data show about 360,000 clones, approximately 90% seen once. The germline V and J ends were trimmed by 5 bases and 3 bases, with 11 bases remaining between them. Germline values: CDR1 SGHRS, CDR2 YFSETQ. The CDR3 covers 13 residues. In its sample, this clone was seen once. Its antigen is currently unknown. The gene calls are TRBV5-1 and TRBJ2-5, with D possibly being TRBD1 (6 bases). Material: PBMCs. The clonotype comes from a woman between 18 and 30 years old in good health and CMV-seronegative. CDR3 bases: TGCGCCAGCAGACAGGGTAGCGAAGAGACCCAGTACTTC. Translation: CASRQGSEETQYF.